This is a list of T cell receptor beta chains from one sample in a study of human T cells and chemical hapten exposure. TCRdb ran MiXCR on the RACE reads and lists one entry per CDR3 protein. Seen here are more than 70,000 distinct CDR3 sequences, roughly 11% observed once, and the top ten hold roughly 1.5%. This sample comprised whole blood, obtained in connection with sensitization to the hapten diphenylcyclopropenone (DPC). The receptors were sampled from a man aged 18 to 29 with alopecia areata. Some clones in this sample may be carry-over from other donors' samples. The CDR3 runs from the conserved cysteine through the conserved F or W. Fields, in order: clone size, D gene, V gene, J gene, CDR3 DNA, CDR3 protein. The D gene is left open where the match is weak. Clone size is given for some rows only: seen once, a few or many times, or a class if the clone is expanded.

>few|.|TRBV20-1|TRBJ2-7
TGCAGTGCTAAGGTGGGGTGGACAGACACCTACGAGCAGTACTTC
CSAKVGWTDTYEQYF
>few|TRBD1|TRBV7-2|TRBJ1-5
TGTGCCAGCAGCTTAGCGCCTGGACAGGGGGCGCGGATTCAGCCCCAGCATTTT
CASSLAPGQGARIQPQHF
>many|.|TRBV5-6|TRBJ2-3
TGTGCCAGCAGCTTTCAGGGACTTAGCACAGATACGCAGTATTTT
CASSFQGLSTDTQYF
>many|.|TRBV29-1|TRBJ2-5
TGCAGCGTTGGCTTCCTGGAGACCCAGTACTTC
CSVGFLETQYF
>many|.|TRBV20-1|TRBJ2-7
TGCAGTGCCAGCAAAATAAGGGGCCGCTCCTACGAGCAGTACTTC
CSASKIRGRSYEQYF
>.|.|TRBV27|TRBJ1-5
TGTGCCAGCAGTTTCAGGGTCAAACAGCCCCAGCATTTT
CASSFRVKQPQHF
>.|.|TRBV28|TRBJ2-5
TGTGCCAGCAGTACAGGACGGTACCAAGAGACCCAGTACTTC
CASSTGRYQETQYF
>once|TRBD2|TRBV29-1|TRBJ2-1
TGCAGCGTTGCCACCCGACTAGCAGCGTACAATGAGCAGCTCTTC
CSVATRLAAYNEQLF
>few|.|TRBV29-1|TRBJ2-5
TGCAGCGTTGGACTCAGACTGAGACAAGAGACCCAGTACTTC
CSVGLRLRQETQYF
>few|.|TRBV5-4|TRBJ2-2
TGTGCCAGCAGCTTGGGGGCCGGGGAGCTGTTTTTT
CASSLGAGELFF
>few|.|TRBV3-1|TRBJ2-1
TGTGCCAGCAGCCTGGGACTCCCTGGCGATGAGCAGTTCTTC
CASSLGLPGDEQFF
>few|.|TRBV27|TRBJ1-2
TGTGCCAGCAGTTTATCAGCCTTTAACTATGGCTACACCTTC
CASSLSAFNYGYTF
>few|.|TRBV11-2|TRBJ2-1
TGTGCCAGCACCCTACTGGGCAGGGTCTACAATGAGCAGTTCTTC
CASTLLGRVYNEQFF
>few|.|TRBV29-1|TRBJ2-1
TGCAGCGTTGACTTTCAGGGCTACAATGAGCAGTTCTTC
CSVDFQGYNEQFF
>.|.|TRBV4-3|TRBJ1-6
TGCGCCAGCAGCCAAGATAACAGCCCGGTAGCTTCACCCCTCCACTTT
CASSQDNSPVASPLHF
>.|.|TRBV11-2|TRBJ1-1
TGTGCCAGCAGCTCTAATATGAACACTGAAGCTTTCTTT
CASSSNMNTEAFF
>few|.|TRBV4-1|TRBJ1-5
TGCGCCAGCAGCCAAGTCCTCAATCAGCCCCAGCATTTT
CASSQVLNQPQHF
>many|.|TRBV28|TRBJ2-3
TGTGCCAGCAGTCCGAGGGGGGGGCCGTCTGATACGCAGTATTTT
CASSPRGGPSDTQYF
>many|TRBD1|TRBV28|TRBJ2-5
TGTGCCAGCAGTTTAAACAGGGGATTGTATGAGACCCAGTACTTC
CASSLNRGLYETQYF
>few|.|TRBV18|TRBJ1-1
TGTGCCAGCTCACCACCGGGCGGGAAACCGAACACTGAAGCTTTCTTT
CASSPPGGKPNTEAFF